Shown below are 23 T cell receptor beta chains from a single sample sequenced in a study of T cells in Graves' hyperthyroidism and ophthalmopathy. Amplified regions were TCR beta CDR3 sequences from RNA transcripts. HTBI primers were the set used in a first-round RT-PCR of the TCR CDR3. Using its own MiXCR run on the multiplex PCR reads, TCRdb lists one record per CDR3 protein. Altogether hundreds of thousands of distinct CDR3 sequences are present, roughly a third being singletons, with the ten largest covering approximately 31%. The sequenced material came from blood. The receptors originated from a woman aged 40 to 49 with Graves' hyperthyroidism.

The rearrangement uses TRBV6-6 and TRBJ1-2; weak D call: TRBD1 (5 bases). The V gene's germline CDR1 is MNHNY and CDR2 SVGAGI (reference sequence). This CDR3 contains 14 residues. Trimming stripped 3 bases from V and 3 bases from J, with 11 bases between. This chain's CDR3 is CASSYAGRDYGYTF. The CDR3 DNA reads as TGTGCCAGCAGTTATGCGGGGCGAGACTATGGCTACACCTTC.

The chain uses TRBV5-6 and TRBJ1-5; D not certain. Trimming took 2 bases from V and 2 from J, leaving 14 bases between them. CDR3 length equals 16 residues. The germline V gene encodes CDR1 SGHDT and CDR2 YYEEEE. In DNA, the CDR3 is TGTGCCAGCAGCTTTCGTCTGGAAAGGGGCAATCAGCCCCAGCATTTT. Its translation is CASSFRLERGNQPQHF.

This clonotype was picked up many times. The rearrangement joins TRBV29-1 to TRBJ1-4; D call uncertain. Trimming stripped 6 bases from V and 5 bases from J, with 10 bases between. There are 12 residues in the CDR3. Germline CDR1 and CDR2: SQVTM and ANQGSEA. Written as DNA, the CDR3 is TGCAGCGTCCTGAGTGGCAATGAAAAACTGTTTTTT. Translating it yields CSVLSGNEKLFF.

For this clonotype: With a much larger clone just one base away, this may be a read error. This chain connects TRBV9 to TRBJ1-1; no reliable D call. This CDR3 comprises 13 residues. CDR1 is SGDLS and CDR2 is YYNGEE in the germline V gene. The CDR3 nucleotides are TGTGCCAGCAGCGTAGCGGGGAGTACTGAAGCTCTCTTT. This codes for CASSVAGSTEALF.

This clonotype was observed many times. The chain has TRBV6-6 and TRBJ1-5; D is uncertain. This CDR3 is built from 12 residues. The germline CDR1 and CDR2 sequences are MNHNY and SVGAGI (reference sequence). V was trimmed by 3 bases and J by 5 bases, leaving 5 bases between them. The CDR3 reads CASSYPHQPQHF. The DNA of the CDR3 is TGTGCCAGCAGTTATCCCCATCAGCCCCAGCATTTT.

This clonotype was picked up many times. CDR3 coding DNA: TGTGCCAGCAGCTTAAATTACGACAGATCGTCACCCCTCCACTTT. Its translation: CASSLNYDRSSPLHF. The gene calls are TRBV11-2 and TRBJ1-6; weak D call: TRBD1 (5 bases). This CDR3 has 15 amino acids. Germline loops: CDR1 SGHAT, CDR2 FQNNGV. V lost 2 bases and J 10 bases, leaving 15 bases between the germline ends.

This clonotype was found once. The chain carries TRBV2 and TRBJ1-5; the D is unclear. The CDR3 contains 18 residues. V lost 5 bases to trimming and J lost 4 bases, with 24 bases between them. Germline-derived CDR1 and CDR2 are SNHLY and FYNNEI. CDR3 loop: CASSLKPPGSNTNQPQHF. The DNA for the CDR3 is TGTGCCAGCAGTTTAAAGCCCCCGGGATCGAATACGAATCAGCCCCAGCATTTT.

Concerning this clonotype itself: The CDR3 carries no conserved terminal phenylalanine or tryptophan, so it likely arises from a read error. V usage is TRBV14 and J usage is TRBJ2-2; TRBD2 matches at 11 bases. After removal of 0 bases from V and 1 base from J, the junction contained 7 bases not matched to a gene. This CDR3 has 19 amino acids. Germline CDR1 and CDR2: SGHDN and FVKESK. CDR3 DNA sequence: TGTGCCAGCAGCCAAGATTCGGGGACTAGCGGCCAGAACACCGGGGAGCTGTTTTGT. Encoded protein: CASSQDSGTSGQNTGELFC.

The chain combines TRBV12-3 or TRBV12-4 with TRBJ1-5; D remains ambiguous. The CDR3 sequence is 13 residues long. With 5 bases removed from V and 8 bases from J, the gap between germline ends came to 13 bases. Here the CDR3 reads CASSPEALEPQHF. CDR3 sequence (DNA): TGTGCCAGCAGTCCAGAGGCCTTAGAGCCCCAGCATTTT.

V gene TRBV2 combines with J gene TRBJ2-3; D may correspond to TRBD1 or TRBD2 (5 bases each). This CDR3 has 13 residues. Germline V gives CDR1 SNHLY, CDR2 FYNNEI. V lost 6 bases and J lost 4, with 11 bases in between. For the CDR3, the DNA is TGTGCCAGCAGGTGGCAGGGAGCAGATACGCAGTATTTT. Encoded protein: CASRWQGADTQYF.

V usage is TRBV12-3 or TRBV12-4 and J usage is TRBJ1-2, with TRBD1 identical over 8 bases. Trimming at V came to 6 bases and at J to 6 bases, leaving 6 bases not matched to a gene. The CDR3 has 13 residues. CDR3 amino acids: CASSLRTGNGYTF. In DNA, the CDR3 is TGTGCCAGCAGCTTGCGGACAGGGAATGGCTACACCTTC.

The chain joins TRBV7-3 to TRBJ1-1, with 8 bases identical to TRBD1. CDR1 SGHTA and CDR2 FQGTGA come from the germline V gene. With 8 bases clipped from V and 1 base from J, the junction kept 12 bases outside the gene matches. This CDR3 is 16 amino acids long. The CDR3 loop reads CASSPPTGGGNTEAFF. In DNA form, the CDR3 reads TGTGCCAGCTCACCACCCACAGGGGGAGGGAACACTGAAGCTTTCTTT.

The V and J genes are TRBV7-2 and TRBJ2-7; 9 bases match TRBD2. CDR3 length: 15 residues. Unmatched junction bases numbered 12, after V lost 8 bases and J lost 4 bases. The germline V gene encodes CDR1 SGHTA and CDR2 FQGNSA. The CDR3 DNA follows: TGTGCCAGCTCCATCGGGGCCAGCGGGAGGTACGAGCAGTACTTC. This codes for CASSIGASGRYEQYF.

The rearrangement links TRBV9 to TRBJ2-3; D gene uncertain. V lost 3 bases to trimming and J lost 6 bases, with 8 bases between them. The germline gives CDR1 SGDLS, CDR2 YYNGEE. The CDR3 covers 12 residues. CDR3 nucleotides: TGTGCCAGCAGCGCAGTAATGGATACGCAGTATTTT. As protein: CASSAVMDTQYF.

The chain joins TRBV29-1 to TRBJ2-7; the D gene is possibly TRBD1 (5 bases). Trimming shortened V by 8 bases and J by 2 bases, and 16 bases separated the two germline ends. Germline V gene sequence: CDR1 SQVTM, CDR2 ANQGSEA. This CDR3 is 13 amino acids long. CDR3 DNA sequence: TGCAGCAGTTCGTCGACAGTGACCTACGAGCAGTACTTC. It codes for CSSSSTVTYEQYF.

In this sample, this clonotype turned up many times. The gene calls are TRBV24-1 and TRBJ1-2; D gene unclear. V gave up 4 bases and J gave up 5 bases, with 13 bases separating them. Per the germline V gene, CDR1 is KGHDR and CDR2 is SFDVKD. This CDR3 has 14 amino acids. The CDR3 protein is CATSDSWGGYGYTF. CDR3 DNA: TGTGCCACCAGTGACTCCTGGGGTGGTTATGGCTACACCTTC.

The chain carries TRBV7-8 and TRBJ1-1, with D unresolved. The CDR3 loop spans 14 amino acids. The ends were cut back, 3 bases at V and 3 bases at J, with 11 bases in the middle. Germline CDR1 SGHVS, CDR2 FQNEAQ. CDR3 coding DNA: TGTGCCAGCAGCTTCCAGGCGATGGACACTGAAGCTTTCTTT. Translation gives CASSFQAMDTEAFF.

This clonotype was recorded at least ten times. The CDR3 nucleotides are TGCGCCAGTTCAAGTCAGGGATATGGTGAAGCTTTCTTT. The encoded protein is CASSSQGYGEAFF. The J gene is TRBJ1-1, the V gene TRBV10-1, with D possibly matching TRBD1 (5 bases). Germline V gene data show CDR1 as WNHNN and CDR2 as SYGVQD (reference sequence). This CDR3 spans 13 amino acids. Trimming took off 9 bases at V and 7 bases at J, with 18 bases between the two ends.

This clonotype occurred a few times. The chain recombines TRBV7-2 with TRBJ2-7; 9 positions agree with TRBD1. Germline lookup yields CDR1 SGHTA and CDR2 FQGNSA. The CDR3 runs 16 residues. Losses at the gene ends were 5 bases for V and 4 bases for J; bases not matched to a gene: 12. The CDR3 DNA is TGTGCCAGCAGCGTAGGCCGGGACAGGGATTTGTACGAGCAGTACTTC. Encoded protein: CASSVGRDRDLYEQYF.

As to this clonotype: Compared with germline, one end of the junction differs, possibly owing to a read error. The chain couples TRBV2 to TRBJ2-7, with TRBD1 matching over 7 bases. The J call may be in error: the DNA end matches TRBJ2-1 better. There are 13 residues in the CDR3. The germline V gene has CDR1 SNHLY and CDR2 FYNNEI. CDR3 sequence (DNA): TGTGCCGGCAGTCGGGACAGAAGCTACGAGCAGTTCTTC. Its protein is CAGSRDRSYEQFF.

This clonotype was found many times. The chain joins TRBV7-8 to TRBJ2-2; 10 bases match TRBD1. Looked up from germline, CDR1 is SGHVS and CDR2 is FQNEAQ. CDR3 length: 17 residues. Trimming at V came to 3 bases and at J to 4 bases, leaving 8 bases not matched to a gene. CDR3 sequence reads: CASSLRGTGARTGELFF. The CDR3 nucleotides read TGTGCCAGCAGCTTGCGTGGGACAGGGGCCCGCACCGGGGAGCTGTTTTTT.

The rearrangement joins TRBV7-2 to TRBJ2-3; D gene unclear. This CDR3 spans 12 amino acids. Trimming pared 5 bases from V and 4 bases from J, leaving 7 bases between. Germline V gene sequence: CDR1 SGHTA, CDR2 FQGNSA. The CDR3: CASSQAPDTQYF. The CDR3 DNA sequence: TGTGCCAGCAGCCAGGCCCCAGATACGCAGTATTTT.

The genes are TRBV20-1 and TRBJ2-5; possibly TRBD1 for D (5 bases). CDR3 size: 14 residues. The V end was cut by 2 bases, the J end by 3 bases, with 13 bases between. Germline V lookup: CDR1 DFQATT, CDR2 SNEGSKA (reference sequence). The CDR3 sequence is CSARTTAGKETQYF. Here the CDR3 DNA reads TGCAGTGCTAGAACGACGGCAGGGAAAGAGACCCAGTACTTC.